The clone carrying this T cell receptor (beta chain) was picked up many times. Its antigen is as yet unknown. The data belong to a study of human T cells and chemical hapten exposure. Time point: patch test 2, 6 weeks after DPC sensitization. Treatment reported: therapeutic diphenylcyclopropenone sensitization with weekly scalp DPC. Every patch test was put on after a blood sample was taken. It was from unfractionated whole blood that total RNA was extracted. Losses at the gene ends were 6 bases for V and 6 bases for J; bases not matched to a gene: 6. This CDR3 is built from 14 residues. Germline loops: CDR1 DFQATT, CDR2 SNEGSKA (reference sequence). Findings and limits, study-wide: There was a positive correlation between PT1 expanded TCR counts and patch test score. Donors had alopecia, so their immune response may differ from healthy people's.

One entry per CDR3 protein results from TCRdb running MiXCR on the RACE reads. The data show roughly 94,000 distinct CDR3 sequences, with over 7.5% seen just once and more than 2% held by the top ten. The chain employs TRBV20-1 and TRBJ2-2; 11 bases match TRBD2. The material was whole blood, obtained in connection with sensitization to the hapten diphenylcyclopropenone (DPC). This TCR was sampled from a woman aged 40 to 50 with alopecia areata. Some clones in this sample may be carry-over from other donors' samples. The DNA of the CDR3 is TGCAGTGCCCTAGCGGGAGGAGCATCCGGGGAGCTGTTTTTT. It translates to CSALAGGASGELFF.